The next 30 T cell receptor beta chains were all read from a single sample in a study of blood T cell repertoires in COVID-19. Here immunoSEQ multiplex PCR was the method, and the copy in TCRdb shows in-frame clones only, minus some. The sample has fewer than 15,000 clones, 86% seen once. Specimen: peripheral blood. These receptors were collected from a human donor in a cohort sampled during active COVID-19.

The chain links TRBV6-5 to TRBJ2-5; TRBD2 might be the D (6 bases). With 5 bases removed from V and 4 bases from J, the gap between germline ends came to 14 bases. There are 14 residues in the CDR3. Per germline, CDR1 MNHEY and CDR2 SVGAGI. The CDR3 DNA reads as TGTGCCAGCAGTCGGCCGGGACTCGGAGAGACCCAGTACTTC. Amino acid sequence: CASSRPGLGETQYF.

The V and J genes are TRBV6-1 and TRBJ1-4; 7 bases agree with TRBD1. Germline trimming cut 1 base from V and 5 bases from J; bases unmatched to any gene: 4. Looked up from germline, CDR1 is MNHNS and CDR2 is SASEGT. This CDR3 has 15 residues. This chain's CDR3 is CASSEVGQLNEKLFF. The CDR3 DNA reads as TGTGCCAGCAGTGAAGTGGGACAGTTAAATGAAAAACTGTTTTTT.

This sequence joins TRBV7-9 and TRBJ2-5; 9 bases align to TRBD2. V shed 5 bases, J shed 4 bases, and the junction held 11 bases outside the gene matches. The CDR3 is made up of 16 amino acids. Germline V CDR1 and CDR2: SEHNR, FQNEAQ (reference sequence). This chain's CDR3 is CASSPRSGGFGETQYF. CDR3 DNA: TGTGCCAGCAGCCCCCGGAGCGGGGGGTTCGGAGAGACCCAGTACTTC.

The J gene is TRBJ2-1, the V gene TRBV7-2; 11 bases align to TRBD2. V dropped 4 bases and J dropped 0; count of bases not matched to a gene: 11. The CDR3 has 19 amino acids. The germline gives CDR1 SGHTA, CDR2 FQGNSA. For the CDR3, the DNA is TGTGCCAGCAGCTCCCTAGCGGGGGGCCCCTTTAGCTCCTACAATGAGCAGTTCTTC. Protein product: CASSSLAGGPFSSYNEQFF. The variable domain in full, completed from reference TRBV7-2 and TRBJ2-1, reads GAGVSQSPSNKVTEKGKDVELRCDPISGHTALYWYRQSLGQGLEFLIYFQGNSAPDKSGLPSDRFSAERTGGSVSTLTIQRTQQEDSAVYLCASSSLAGGPFSSYNEQFFGPGTRLTVL.

The chain uses TRBV19 and TRBJ1-2, with D perhaps TRBD1 (6 bases). V lost 4 bases and J lost 4, with 13 bases in between. This CDR3 spans 14 amino acids. The germline gives CDR1 LNHDA, CDR2 SQIVND (reference sequence). The CDR3 DNA follows: TGTGCCAGTAGTACCCCGGACAGCCTCTATGGCTACACCTTC. This translates into CASSTPDSLYGYTF.

J is TRBJ1-4 and V is TRBV6-6, with D tentatively TRBD1 (5 bases). V was shortened by 7 bases and J by 16 bases, with 16 bases between the two germline ends. The V gene's germline CDR1 is MNHNY and CDR2 SVGAGI (reference sequence). The CDR3 has 11 residues. CDR3 DNA: TGTGCCAGCAACCAGGGCTTTTATCAGTTTTTT. Its protein is CASNQGFYQFF.

This chain joins TRBV5-1 and TRBJ2-2; 10 bases align to TRBD1. Germline trimming cut 4 bases from V and 15 bases from J; bases unmatched to any gene: 9. The V gene's germline CDR1 is SGHRS and CDR2 YFSETQ. CDR3 length: 13 residues. Written as DNA, the CDR3 is TGCGCCAGCAGCCAAACAATCGGGACAGGGGTGTTTTTT. The encoded protein is CASSQTIGTGVFF. The variable domain in full, completed from reference TRBV5-1 and TRBJ2-2, reads KAGVTQTPRYLIKTRGQQVTLSCSPISGHRSVSWYQQTPGQGLQFLFEYFSETQRNKGNFPGRFSGRQFSNSRSEMNVSTLELGDSALYLCASSQTIGTGVFFGEGSRLTVL.

By sample fraction, this clone is medium-sized (0.01 to 0.1%). The chain uses TRBV7-9 and TRBJ2-7, with 8 bases matching TRBD1. This CDR3 contains 15 residues. After removal of 5 bases from V and 1 base from J, the junction contained 7 bases not matched to a gene. CDR1 and CDR2 (germline): SEHNR, FQNEAQ (reference sequence). In nucleotides, the CDR3 is TGTGCCAGCAGCCCCCGGACAGGGCAATCCTACGAGCAGTACTTC. As protein: CASSPRTGQSYEQYF.

V is TRBV7-9 and J is TRBJ1-2, with 8 bases identical to TRBD1. This CDR3 contains 16 residues. V shed 5 bases, J shed 4 bases, and the junction held 12 bases outside the gene matches. Germline V CDR1 and CDR2: SEHNR, FQNEAQ (reference sequence). Here the CDR3 DNA reads TGTGCCAGCAGCCCTGAACTTGGACAGGGACTCTATGGCTACACCTTC. Residues: CASSPELGQGLYGYTF.

The chain has TRBV12-3 or TRBV12-4 and TRBJ1-4, with D hard to call. V lost 3 bases and J 5 bases, leaving 7 bases between the germline ends. This CDR3 contains 13 residues. The CDR3 nucleotides are TGTGCCAGCAGTTTCGCCCGGAATGAAAAACTGTTTTTT. It translates to CASSFARNEKLFF.

The chain links TRBV6-5 to TRBJ1-6; 8 nucleotides line up with TRBD1. The junction had 5 bases not matched to a gene; V was cut back by 6 bases and J by 7 bases. Germline V CDR1 and CDR2: MNHEY, SVGAGI. CDR3 size: 14 residues. The CDR3 DNA sequence: TGTGCCAGCAGATGGACAGGGCCAAATTCACCCCTCCACTTT. Translated: CASRWTGPNSPLHF.

The V gene is TRBV5-1, the J gene TRBJ1-1, with D uncertain. This CDR3 has 14 amino acids. V lost 4 bases to trimming and J lost 4 bases, with 14 bases between them. Per germline, CDR1 SGHRS and CDR2 YFSETQ. In nucleotides, the CDR3 is TGCGCCAGCAGCCCTTGGGGAGTATCCACTGAAGCTTTCTTT. Residues: CASSPWGVSTEAFF. Full variable domain (outside the CDR3, taken from reference TRBV5-1 and TRBJ1-1): KAGVTQTPRYLIKTRGQQVTLSCSPISGHRSVSWYQQTPGQGLQFLFEYFSETQRNKGNFPGRFSGRQFSNSRSEMNVSTLELGDSALYLCASSPWGVSTEAFFGQGTRLTVV.

In its sample, this clone was seen a few times. This chain uses TRBV7-8 with TRBJ2-3; 7 bases line up with TRBD1. There are 15 residues in the CDR3. Germline assignment: CDR1 SGHVS and CDR2 FQNEAQ. After removal of 1 base from V and 0 bases from J, the junction contained 1 base not matched to a gene. This CDR3 is CASSLGRGSTDTQYF. The DNA for the CDR3 is TGTGCCAGCAGCTTAGGCAGGGGGAGCACAGATACGCAGTATTTT.

V gene TRBV4-1 combines with J gene TRBJ2-7, with a tentative D call TRBD1 (5 bases). In germline, CDR1 is MGHRA, CDR2 YSYEKL. V was clipped by 0 bases and J by 1 base, with 10 bases between them. The CDR3 totals 15 residues. DNA for the CDR3: TGCGCCAGCAGCCAAGATCCGACAGAATCCTACGAGCAGTACTTC. It codes for CASSQDPTESYEQYF.

The DNA for the CDR3 is TGTGCCACCAGCAGAGCCATGGGGACAGGGGTTAATGAGCAGTTCTTC. Translation gives CATSRAMGTGVNEQFF. V is TRBV15 and J is TRBJ2-1; TRBD1 matches at 10 bases. The CDR3 sequence is 16 residues long. J was trimmed by 7 bases and V by 1 base; bases with no gene match: 7. Germline loops: CDR1 LNHNV, CDR2 YYDKDF (reference sequence).

The V and J genes are TRBV3-1 (or the pseudogene TRBV3-2) and TRBJ2-5; D possibly corresponds to TRBD1 (5 bases). CDR1 LGHDT and CDR2 YNNKEL come from the germline V gene (reference sequence). The germline V and J ends were trimmed by 2 bases and 5 bases, with 12 bases remaining between them. CDR3 length: 14 amino acids. The CDR3 is CASSQHAGLETQYF. CDR3 sequence (DNA): TGTGCCAGCAGCCAACATGCAGGGCTGGAGACCCAGTACTTC.

This clone was recorded once. The chain is built from TRBV6-5 and TRBJ2-3; the D gene is possibly TRBD1 (5 bases). The V end lost 7 bases, the J end lost 2 bases, and 16 bases lay between the germline ends. Germline CDR1 is MNHEY and CDR2 is SVGAGI. There are 15 residues in the CDR3. CDR3 coding DNA: TGTGCCAGCACGGGCAAGGGGATTTCCACAGATACGCAGTATTTT. This gives the protein CASTGKGISTDTQYF.

This rearrangement joins TRBV7-2 to TRBJ1-1, with TRBD1 identical over 7 bases. Germline V lookup: CDR1 SGHTA, CDR2 FQGNSA. The CDR3 sequence is 13 residues long. V trimming: 5 bases; J trimming: 6 bases; junction bases outside the gene matches: 6. CDR3 DNA sequence: TGTGCCAGCAGCGCATGGGACAGCGCTGAAGCTTTCTTT. Encoded protein: CASSAWDSAEAFF.

As for this clone: At one end the junction does not follow the germline gene, possibly because of a read error. The V gene is TRBV7-7, the J gene TRBJ2-7; 8 bases line up with TRBD2. This CDR3 has 13 amino acids. Germline V lookup: CDR1 SSHAT, CDR2 FNYEAQ (reference sequence). CDR3 bases: TGTGCTAGCAGTTTTGACCGCGGGGGGGAGCAGTACTTC. Its protein product is CASSFDRGGEQYF. The full variable domain, its missing parts supplied by reference TRBV7-7 and TRBJ2-7, is GAGVSQSPRYKVTKRGQDVTLRCDPISSHATLYWYQQALGQGPEFLTYFNYEAQPDKSGLPSDRFSAERPEGSISTLTIQRTEQRDSAMYRCASSFDRGGEQYFGPGTRLTVT.

This chain connects TRBV2 to TRBJ2-7; TRBD1 aligns across 8 bases. The CDR3 covers 14 residues. In germline, CDR1 is SNHLY, CDR2 FYNNEI. V dropped 8 bases and J dropped 3; count of bases not matched to a gene: 9. CDR3 bases: TGTGCCAGCGCCCTCGGGACAGGATACTACGAGCAGTACTTC. It specifies CASALGTGYYEQYF.

The chain couples TRBV5-4 to TRBJ2-2; 9 bases fit TRBD1. This CDR3 contains 14 residues. The ends lost 3 bases at V and 6 bases at J; junction bases unmatched: 3. Germline loops: CDR1 SGHNT, CDR2 YYREEE (reference sequence). CDR3: CASSSRTGAGELFF. Here the CDR3 DNA reads TGTGCCAGCAGCTCCAGGACAGGGGCCGGGGAGCTGTTTTTT.

The chain joins TRBV19 to TRBJ1-6, with TRBD1 as a possible D gene (6 bases). This CDR3 is built from 15 residues. Trimming took off 2 bases at V and 10 bases at J, with 15 bases between the two ends. CDR1 is LNHDA and CDR2 is SQIVND in the germline V gene (reference sequence). The CDR3 region is CASSIRTEASSPLHF. CDR3 DNA: TGTGCCAGTAGTATAAGGACAGAAGCATCCTCACCCCTCCACTTT.

The chain is built from TRBV9 and TRBJ2-1, with D possibly being TRBD1 (6 bases). Germline V gene lookup returns CDR1 SGDLS and CDR2 YYNGEE. V was trimmed by 2 bases and J by 1 base, leaving 13 bases between them. The CDR3 extends over 16 amino acids. The CDR3 DNA reads TGTGCCAGCAGCGTCAGAGGGGGTAGATCCTACAATGAGCAGTTCTTC. It specifies CASSVRGGRSYNEQFF.

V is TRBV6-2 or TRBV6-3 and J is TRBJ2-7; TRBD1 aligns across 8 bases. The length of the CDR3 is 14 residues. The trim removed 3 bases at V and 1 base at J, leaving 2 bases unmatched. CDR1 MNHEY and CDR2 SVGEGT come from the germline V gene. CDR3 region: CASSYGDRSYEQYF. CDR3 DNA sequence: TGTGCCAGCAGTTATGGGGACAGGTCCTACGAGCAGTACTTC.

The chain combines TRBV7-9 with TRBJ2-7, with a weak D call TRBD2 (6 bases). CDR1 and CDR2 (germline): SEHNR, FQNEAQ (reference sequence). The V gene lost 0 bases and the J gene lost 3 bases, with 12 bases spanning the gap. The CDR3 sequence is 15 residues long. Written as DNA, the CDR3 is TGTGCCAGCAGCTTAGCCGGGACTCCTTACTACGAGCAGTACTTC. Protein sequence: CASSLAGTPYYEQYF.

The chain joins TRBV5-6 to TRBJ2-1; 7 bases match TRBD2. With 7 bases clipped from V and 3 bases from J, the junction kept 7 bases outside the gene matches. The CDR3 has 14 amino acids. Germline lookup yields CDR1 SGHDT and CDR2 YYEEEE. The CDR3 DNA sequence: TGTGCCAGCGGCCTAGCGGTGAACTACAATGAGCAGTTCTTC. Amino acid sequence: CASGLAVNYNEQFF.

The chain uses TRBV9 and TRBJ2-2, with 9 bases that match TRBD2. CDR1 and CDR2 from the germline V gene are SGDLS and YYNGEE. Losses at the gene ends were 0 bases for V and 7 bases for J; bases not matched to a gene: 10. The CDR3 length is 17 residues. CDR3 loop: CASSVGNSGGLDGELFF. In DNA, the CDR3 is TGTGCCAGCAGCGTAGGAAATAGCGGGGGTCTCGACGGGGAGCTGTTTTTT. The full variable domain, its missing parts supplied by reference TRBV9 and TRBJ2-2, is DSGVTQTPKHLITATGQRVTLRCSPRSGDLSVYWYQQSLDQGLQFLIQYYNGEERAKGNILERFSAQQFPDLHSELNLSSLELGDSALYFCASSVGNSGGLDGELFFGEGSRLTVL.

The chain has TRBV7-8 and TRBJ2-3, with D possibly being TRBD2 (5 bases). Between the trimmed V and J ends, which lost 4 bases and 0 bases, there was a span of 11 bases. This CDR3 is 15 amino acids long. Germline V gene data show CDR1 as SGHVS and CDR2 as FQNEAQ. CDR3 DNA: TGTGCCAGCAGCTGGGTTGAGGGTAGCACAGATACGCAGTATTTT. It yields the protein CASSWVEGSTDTQYF.

This clone is a singleton in its sample. The chain combines TRBV6-2 or TRBV6-3 with TRBJ2-1; TRBD1 aligns across 11 bases. This CDR3 has 15 amino acids. Germline loops: CDR1 MNHEY, CDR2 SVGEGT. Trimming cost V 2 bases and J 9 bases; bases outside gene matches: 6. CDR3 region: CASSYGTGGQGEQFF. In DNA form, the CDR3 reads TGTGCCAGCAGTTACGGGACAGGGGGACAGGGTGAGCAGTTCTTC.

V is TRBV11-2 and J is TRBJ2-7; 8 nucleotides align to TRBD1. Germline V lookup: CDR1 SGHAT, CDR2 FQNNGV. This CDR3 comprises 15 residues. The ends lost 2 bases at V and 3 bases at J; junction bases unmatched: 6. CDR3 region: CASSLLDRDDYEQYF. The CDR3 bases are TGTGCCAGCAGCTTATTGGACAGGGATGACTACGAGCAGTACTTC.